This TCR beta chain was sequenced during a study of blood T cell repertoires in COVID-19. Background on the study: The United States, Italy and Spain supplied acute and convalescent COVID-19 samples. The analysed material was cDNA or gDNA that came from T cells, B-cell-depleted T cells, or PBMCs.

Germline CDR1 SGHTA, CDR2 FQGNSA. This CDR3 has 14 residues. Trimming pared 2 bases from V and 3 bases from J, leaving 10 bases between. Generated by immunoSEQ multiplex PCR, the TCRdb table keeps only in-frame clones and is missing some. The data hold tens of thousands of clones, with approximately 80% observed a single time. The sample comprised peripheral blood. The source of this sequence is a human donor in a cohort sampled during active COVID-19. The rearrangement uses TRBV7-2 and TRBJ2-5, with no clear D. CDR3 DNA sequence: TGTGCCAGCAGCTTACTCCAGCTAGAAGAGACCCAGTACTTC. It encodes CASSLLQLEETQYF.